A selection of T cell receptor beta chains follows, all from one sample in a study of shared clonotypes between healthy human individuals. Sequencing used immunoSEQ multiplex PCR; TCRdb keeps in-frame clones, though not all of them. The repertoire holds hundreds of thousands of clones, with 97% as singletons. Sequences were obtained from naive CD4+ T cells sorted from blood. The receptor source for this set is a woman in her thirties in good health. CDR3s include the opening cysteine and the closing phenylalanine or tryptophan. A D gene is named only where the DNA matches it firmly. Size is omitted from some rows. Given values are once, few, many or a class for expanded clones.

TRBJ1-1 | . | TRBV5-1 | once | TGCGCCAGTGGTTTAACTGGGGAGTCGGGTACTGAAGCTTTCTTT | CASGLTGESGTEAFF
TRBJ2-2 | . | TRBV9 | . | TGTGCCAGCAGCGTAGGTGTTGAACCAGGCGTGCCCACCGGGGAGCTGTTTTTT | CASSVGVEPGVPTGELFF
TRBJ1-6 | . | TRBV28 | few | TGTGCCAGCAGTTTACTGGGTTCACCCCTCCACTTT | CASSLLGSPLHF
TRBJ1-2 | . | TRBV6-1 | once | TGTGCCAGCAGTGCGCCGGGGGGCTCAACTCCAAATCTCTATGGCTACACCTTC | CASSAPGGSTPNLYGYTF
TRBJ2-5 | . | TRBV5-6 | . | TGTGCCAGCAGCTTTAGACAGAGACAAGAGACCCAGTACTTC | CASSFRQRQETQYF
TRBJ2-6 | . | TRBV5-4 | . | TGTGCCAGCAGCTTGGATGGCTCTGGGGCCAACGTCCTGACTTTC | CASSLDGSGANVLTF
TRBJ2-2 | . | TRBV4-1 | once | TGCGCCAGCAAAAAGAGGGAATCCGGGGAGCTGTTTTTT | CASKKRESGELFF
TRBJ1-5 | . | TRBV5-1 | . | TGCGCCAGCAGCTTACAGGGAGGTGGGCAGCCCCAGCATTTT | CASSLQGGGQPQHF
TRBJ2-5 | TRBD2 | TRBV7-9 | . | TGTGCCAGCAGCTTCGGAATCATGCGGGAGGACCCCCGGGAGACCCAGTACTTC | CASSFGIMREDPRETQYF
TRBJ1-2 | TRBD1 | TRBV5-1 | . | TGCGCCAGCAGCTTGGCTCGGGACAGAACTAACTATGGCTACACCTTC | CASSLARDRTNYGYTF
TRBJ2-5 | . | TRBV9 | . | TGTGCCAGCAGCGCAGAGACCCAGTACTTC | CASSAETQYF
TRBJ1-6 | . | TRBV7-5 | once | TGTGTCAGCAAAACAGGGAATTCACCCCTCCACTTT | CVSKTGNSPLHF
TRBJ1-2 | . | TRBV28 | . | TGTGCCAGCAGCGAGAACTATGGCTACACCTTC | CASSENYGYTF
TRBJ2-4 | . | TRBV7-9 | . | TGTGCCAGCAAGGGACTAGCCAAAAACATTCAGTACTTC | CASKGLAKNIQYF
TRBJ2-1 | TRBD1 | TRBV15 | . | TGTGCCACCAGCAGAGTGTGGGACAGACGAGACAATGAGCAGTTCTTC | CATSRVWDRRDNEQFF
TRBJ1-4 | TRBD1 | TRBV7-2 | . | TGTGCCAGCAGGGCAGGGGGCTCCAATGAAAAACTGTTTTTT | CASRAGGSNEKLFF
TRBJ1-4 | . | TRBV27 | . | TGTGCCAGCAGCCCTGAGGGGGGTAAACTGTTTTTT | CASSPEGGKLFF
TRBJ2-5 | TRBD1 | TRBV5-1 | . | TGCGCCAGCAGCCCGGGACAGGGCCGAATGGGGCAGTACTTC | CASSPGQGRMGQYF
TRBJ1-5 | . | TRBV28 | . | TGTGCCAGCAGGGGTAGCAATCAGCCCCAGCATTTT | CASRGSNQPQHF
TRBJ1-5 | TRBD1 | TRBV19 | . | TGTGCCAGTCAGGGGGTGGGCAATCAGCCCCAGCATTTT | CASQGVGNQPQHF
TRBJ1-4 | . | TRBV10-3 | . | TGTGCCATCAGTGAGTCTGGGGGCGGTAATGAAAAACTGTTTTTT | CAISESGGGNEKLFF
TRBJ2-1 | . | TRBV4-1 | . | TGCGCCAGCAGCACAACCGATCAACGCCCATACAATGAGCAGTTCTTC | CASSTTDQRPYNEQFF
TRBJ2-5 | . | TRBV19 | . | TGTGCCAGTAGCCCTGCCTCGAGGGAGGGGGAGAGGGAGCAGTACTTC | CASSPASREGEREQYF